A selection of T cell receptor beta chains follows, all from one sample in a study of CD8 T cells in ankylosing spondylitis. From the 5' RACE reads, TCRdb called clonotypes with MiXCR, one entry per CDR3 protein. The sample has about 250,000 distinct CDR3 sequences, roughly a third seen once. Sequencing used blood, either unsorted or a sorted T cell fraction (not recorded which). These receptors all stem from a male donor with ankylosing spondylitis or in good health (not recorded which). CDR3s leave out the opening cysteine and the closing phenylalanine or tryptophan. D genes are given only for firm matches.

V: TRBV5-1; D: TRBD1; J: TRBJ2-7; CDR3: ASGGSGTGLHEQY
V: TRBV11-1; D: TRBD2; J: TRBJ2-7; CDR3: ASSGTQEGLAGGYEQY
V: TRBV6-1; D: NA; J: TRBJ1-1; CDR3: AVIRDGMNTEAF
V: TRBV28; D: NA; J: TRBJ2-3; CDR3: ASSSGLHTDTQY
V: TRBV12-3/TRBV12-4; D: NA; J: TRBJ2-3; CDR3: ASGSSARDTQY
V: TRBV5-5; D: NA; J: TRBJ1-5; CDR3: ASSLGYEGPNQPQH
V: TRBV7-9; D: NA; J: TRBJ1-5; CDR3: ASSNGGQPQH
V: TRBV28; D: TRBD1; J: TRBJ2-7; CDR3: ASNSIGTGTEQY
V: TRBV11-2; D: NA; J: TRBJ2-4; CDR3: ASSFSVLSKNIQY
V: TRBV7-8; D: NA; J: TRBJ2-3; CDR3: ASSLAAGVDTQY
V: TRBV12-3/TRBV12-4; D: TRBD1; J: TRBJ2-1; CDR3: ASSPGQGIEQF
V: TRBV25-1; D: NA; J: TRBJ2-7; CDR3: ASSEPGQSYEQY
V: TRBV7-3; D: NA; J: TRBJ1-5; CDR3: ASSLTKAGGNQPQH
V: TRBV6-5; D: NA; J: TRBJ1-2; CDR3: ASSSPVGQGINYGYT
V: TRBV20-1; D: NA; J: TRBJ1-5; CDR3: SAFTGRQPQH
V: TRBV24-1; D: NA; J: TRBJ1-2; CDR3: ATSDSIDYGYT
V: TRBV12-3/TRBV12-4; D: TRBD2; J: TRBJ2-1; CDR3: ASSPSGGGPNEQF
V: TRBV20-1; D: NA; J: TRBJ2-1; CDR3: SASLARHYNEQF
V: TRBV28; D: TRBD1; J: TRBJ2-5; CDR3: ASRTAGGGGETQY
V: TRBV12-3/TRBV12-4; D: NA; J: TRBJ2-5; CDR3: ASSLVPKETQY
V: TRBV20-1; D: NA; J: TRBJ2-1; CDR3: SARVRLSYNEQF
V: TRBV10-3; D: TRBD1; J: TRBJ1-2; CDR3: AIRGTASDGYT
V: TRBV4-1; D: NA; J: TRBJ2-3; CDR3: ASSQVTLGAARDTQY
V: TRBV12-2; D: NA; J: TRBJ2-1; CDR3: ASRLVCRNNEQF
V: TRBV5-1; D: NA; J: TRBJ1-2; CDR3: ASSLAGEPGDHRLDGYT
V: TRBV29-1; D: NA; J: TRBJ2-1; CDR3: SVEDAGPYNEQF
V: TRBV29-1; D: NA; J: TRBJ2-5; CDR3: SVVPQIVWETQY
V: TRBV25-1; D: TRBD1; J: TRBJ1-5; CDR3: ASSEYSGGQPQH
V: TRBV5-1; D: NA; J: TRBJ1-1; CDR3: ASSLATTGEAF
V: TRBV12-3/TRBV12-4; D: NA; J: TRBJ2-1; CDR3: ASSPDSEQF
V: TRBV7-7; D: NA; J: TRBJ1-5; CDR3: ASSLARGRENNQPQH
V: TRBV27; D: TRBD1; J: TRBJ2-7; CDR3: ASSLQRDRGPEQY
V: TRBV29-1; D: NA; J: TRBJ2-5; CDR3: SVVVRGVETQY
V: TRBV10-2; D: TRBD1; J: TRBJ2-7; CDR3: ASRTGTGAGEQY
V: TRBV10-3; D: TRBD2; J: TRBJ2-1; CDR3: AISESRAGGLGNEQF
V: TRBV5-1; D: NA; J: TRBJ2-7; CDR3: ASSPEGTSYEQY
V: TRBV20-1; D: NA; J: TRBJ2-1; CDR3: SARDRRGPFYNEQF
V: TRBV3-1; D: NA; J: TRBJ2-7; CDR3: ASSPTRFAYEQY
V: TRBV24-1; D: TRBD2; J: TRBJ2-3; CDR3: ATSDPGTSGGAPDTQY
V: TRBV5-5; D: NA; J: TRBJ2-5; CDR3: ASSFRDGLQETQY
V: TRBV7-9; D: NA; J: TRBJ2-1; CDR3: ASKGVYNEQF
V: TRBV7-9; D: NA; J: TRBJ1-1; CDR3: ASSPPSQITEAF
V: TRBV6-5; D: NA; J: TRBJ2-7; CDR3: ASSYSEGWSYEQY
V: TRBV24-1; D: NA; J: TRBJ1-5; CDR3: ATSGTGFGGAPQH
V: TRBV4-2; D: NA; J: TRBJ2-2; CDR3: ASSQGGVTTGELF
V: TRBV20-1; D: TRBD1; J: TRBJ1-2; CDR3: SARDGDRGSYGYT
V: TRBV12-3/TRBV12-4; D: NA; J: TRBJ1-6; CDR3: ASSFGASSSYNSPLH
V: TRBV20-1; D: NA; J: TRBJ2-1; CDR3: SAEDSSSYNEQF
V: TRBV7-9; D: NA; J: TRBJ1-2; CDR3: ASSPLGIFYGYT
V: TRBV20-1; D: TRBD2; J: TRBJ2-2; CDR3: SAYPGLAGVNTGELF
V: TRBV10-3; D: TRBD2; J: TRBJ2-2; CDR3: AISAASGGISGELF
V: TRBV7-8; D: NA; J: TRBJ1-2; CDR3: ASSPGTAYYGYT